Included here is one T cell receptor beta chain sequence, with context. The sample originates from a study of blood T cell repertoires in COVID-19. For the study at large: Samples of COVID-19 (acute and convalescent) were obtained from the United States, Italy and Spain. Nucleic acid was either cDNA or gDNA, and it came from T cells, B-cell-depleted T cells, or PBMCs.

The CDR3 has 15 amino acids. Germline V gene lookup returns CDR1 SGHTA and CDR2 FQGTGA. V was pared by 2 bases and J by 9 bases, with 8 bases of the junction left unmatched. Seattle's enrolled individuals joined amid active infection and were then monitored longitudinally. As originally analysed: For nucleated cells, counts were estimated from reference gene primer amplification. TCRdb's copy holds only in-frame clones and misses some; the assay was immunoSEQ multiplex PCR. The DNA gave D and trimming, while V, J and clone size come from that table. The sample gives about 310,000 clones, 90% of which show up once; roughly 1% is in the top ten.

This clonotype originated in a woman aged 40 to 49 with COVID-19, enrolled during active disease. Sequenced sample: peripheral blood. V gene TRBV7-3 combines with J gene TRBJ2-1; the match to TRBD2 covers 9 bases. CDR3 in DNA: TGTGCCAGCAGCTTAGAATCATATAGCGGGGGTGAGCAGTTCTTC. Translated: CASSLESYSGGEQFF.